Listed below are T cell receptor beta chains from one sample, sequenced in a study of response to subunit inactivated influenza vaccine. TCRdb processed the RT-PCR reads anew with MiXCR; each CDR3 protein has one entry. The table shows about 650,000 distinct CDR3 sequences, with 15% to 17% occurring only once. The specimen was PBMCs from blood, collected roughly 12 days after vaccination. The receptors stem from a man aged 50-60 years who received an inactivated influenza vaccine. Both conserved end residues are part of each CDR3. Each record gives: clone size, J gene, D gene, V gene, CDR3 DNA, CDR3 protein. The D gene is left open where the match is weak. Clone size, where shown, is once, few, many, or a class for clones that have expanded.

abundance: .
j_gene: TRBJ2-7
d_gene: .
v_gene: TRBV12-3/TRBV12-4
CDR3nt: TGTGCCAGCAGTCCCCTGTTGAATGGGGGCCACGAGCAGTACTTC
CDR3aa: CASSPLLNGGHEQYF

abundance: .
j_gene: TRBJ1-1
d_gene: .
v_gene: TRBV6-2/TRBV6-3
CDR3nt: TGTGCCAGCAGTTGGGGTGCGAGGGCTGAAGCTTTCTTT
CDR3aa: CASSWGARAEAFF

abundance: few
j_gene: TRBJ1-6
d_gene: .
v_gene: TRBV20-1
CDR3nt: TGCAGTGCTAGAGCCGACAGCCCAATGCCCTATAATTCACCCCTCCACTTT
CDR3aa: CSARADSPMPYNSPLHF

abundance: .
j_gene: TRBJ2-1
d_gene: .
v_gene: TRBV28
CDR3nt: TGTGCCAGCAGTTTTGCGGGGCTTGCCTACAATGAGCAGTTCTTC
CDR3aa: CASSFAGLAYNEQFF

abundance: few
j_gene: TRBJ2-5
d_gene: TRBD1
v_gene: TRBV5-1
CDR3nt: TGCGCCAGCAGCTTCTTGGACAGGGCGAAGACCCAGTACTTC
CDR3aa: CASSFLDRAKTQYF

abundance: .
j_gene: TRBJ1-4
d_gene: .
v_gene: TRBV5-1
CDR3nt: TGCGCCAGCAGCTTTCAAGGGGGTAATGAAAAACTGTTTTTT
CDR3aa: CASSFQGGNEKLFF

abundance: few
j_gene: TRBJ1-1
d_gene: .
v_gene: TRBV6-4
CDR3nt: TGTGCCAGCAGAGAAAACATGAACACTGAAGCTTTCTTT
CDR3aa: CASRENMNTEAFF

abundance: many
j_gene: TRBJ1-1
d_gene: TRBD1
v_gene: TRBV6-1
CDR3nt: TGTGCCAGCAGCTCTTCTATGGGGAGGGGGCGAAGATCCGATCAGGAAGCTTTCTTT
CDR3aa: CASSSSMGRGRRSDQEAFF

abundance: few
j_gene: TRBJ2-1
d_gene: TRBD2
v_gene: TRBV5-1
CDR3nt: TGCGCCAGCAGCTTGGTGTCTAGCGGGATGAATGAGCAGTTCTTC
CDR3aa: CASSLVSSGMNEQFF

abundance: .
j_gene: TRBJ2-2
d_gene: TRBD2
v_gene: TRBV3-1
CDR3nt: TGTGCCAGCAGCCAAGAACGGAGGAGCGGGGCGAACACCGGGGAGCTGTTTTTT
CDR3aa: CASSQERRSGANTGELFF

abundance: .
j_gene: TRBJ2-3
d_gene: .
v_gene: TRBV20-1
CDR3nt: TGCAGTGCTATGAGCGGCGGGGTTGATACGCAGTATTTT
CDR3aa: CSAMSGGVDTQYF

abundance: .
j_gene: TRBJ2-1
d_gene: TRBD2
v_gene: TRBV2
CDR3nt: TGTGCCAGCAGTCCCCAGCGGGGGTCCCACAATGAGCAGTTCTTC
CDR3aa: CASSPQRGSHNEQFF

abundance: .
j_gene: TRBJ2-1
d_gene: .
v_gene: TRBV24-1
CDR3nt: TGTGCCACCAGTGAGCGGCAAACAGGGAAGAATGAGCAGTTCTTC
CDR3aa: CATSERQTGKNEQFF

abundance: few
j_gene: TRBJ2-1
d_gene: TRBD1
v_gene: TRBV7-8
CDR3nt: TGTGCCAGCAGCTCCCGGGACAGGGGGCTATCCTACAATGAGCAGTTCTTC
CDR3aa: CASSSRDRGLSYNEQFF

abundance: many
j_gene: TRBJ2-7
d_gene: .
v_gene: TRBV3-1
CDR3nt: TGTGCCAGCAGCCGTGGCCGTTACTACGAGCAGTACTTC
CDR3aa: CASSRGRYYEQYF

abundance: few
j_gene: TRBJ2-7
d_gene: TRBD1
v_gene: TRBV29-1
CDR3nt: TGCAGCGTTGAATTACGACAGGGGCATAACTACGAGCAGTACTTC
CDR3aa: CSVELRQGHNYEQYF

abundance: few
j_gene: TRBJ2-3
d_gene: TRBD2
v_gene: TRBV18
CDR3nt: TGTGCCAGCTCACCCAGGACTAGCGGGGGGCGAACAGATACGCAGTATTTT
CDR3aa: CASSPRTSGGRTDTQYF

abundance: .
j_gene: TRBJ2-7
d_gene: TRBD1
v_gene: TRBV6-1
CDR3nt: TGTGCCAGCAAAGGACAGGGGAGCCGACGAGCCTACGAGCAGTACTTC
CDR3aa: CASKGQGSRRAYEQYF

abundance: .
j_gene: TRBJ2-3
d_gene: .
v_gene: TRBV29-1
CDR3nt: TGCAGCGTTGTCCATGACGCCCGCACAGATACGCAGTATTTT
CDR3aa: CSVVHDARTDTQYF

abundance: .
j_gene: TRBJ1-3
d_gene: .
v_gene: TRBV6-1
CDR3nt: TGTGCCAGCAGCCCCCAGCGGGACGCTTTTGGAAACACCATATATTTT
CDR3aa: CASSPQRDAFGNTIYF

abundance: .
j_gene: TRBJ1-6
d_gene: .
v_gene: TRBV5-6
CDR3nt: TGTGCCAGCAGCTTGGGGTGGAGGGGTTATTCACCCCTCCACTTT
CDR3aa: CASSLGWRGYSPLHF

abundance: few
j_gene: TRBJ2-7
d_gene: TRBD2
v_gene: TRBV29-1
CDR3nt: TGCAGCGTTGAGGTAGCGGGAGCGTACGAGCAGTACTTC
CDR3aa: CSVEVAGAYEQYF

abundance: .
j_gene: TRBJ2-3
d_gene: .
v_gene: TRBV5-6
CDR3nt: TGTGCCAGCAGCTTGGTTCGTCCCTACCAAAGCACAGATACGCAGTATTTT
CDR3aa: CASSLVRPYQSTDTQYF

abundance: few
j_gene: TRBJ2-7
d_gene: .
v_gene: TRBV10-3
CDR3nt: TGTGCCATCAGGACGGACAGCGACGCCTACGAGCAGTACTTC
CDR3aa: CAIRTDSDAYEQYF

abundance: many
j_gene: TRBJ2-3
d_gene: TRBD2
v_gene: TRBV7-2
CDR3nt: TGTGCCAGCAGCATCATACTAGCGGGAGGGACAGATACGCAGTATTTT
CDR3aa: CASSIILAGGTDTQYF

abundance: .
j_gene: TRBJ2-3
d_gene: .
v_gene: TRBV20-1
CDR3nt: TGCAGTGCTAGCGGCACGGGTCGGCGGAGTCACACAGATACGCAGTATTTT
CDR3aa: CSASGTGRRSHTDTQYF

abundance: .
j_gene: TRBJ2-1
d_gene: .
v_gene: TRBV19
CDR3nt: TGTGCCAGTAGTATAGGGAGGTTCGCCAATGAGCAGTTCTTC
CDR3aa: CASSIGRFANEQFF

abundance: .
j_gene: TRBJ2-5
d_gene: .
v_gene: TRBV5-1
CDR3nt: TGCGCCAGCAGCCCGACAGGGAGGTCGCCAGAGACCCAGTACTTC
CDR3aa: CASSPTGRSPETQYF

abundance: .
j_gene: TRBJ2-1
d_gene: TRBD2
v_gene: TRBV6-5
CDR3nt: TGTGCCAGCAGATACACCCGGGGGGGGCAGCAGTTCTTC
CDR3aa: CASRYTRGGQQFF

abundance: once
j_gene: TRBJ2-7
d_gene: TRBD1
v_gene: TRBV7-2
CDR3nt: TGTGCCAGCAGCTTAGAATGGAGACAGGGGGCCGAGCAGTACTTC
CDR3aa: CASSLEWRQGAEQYF

abundance: .
j_gene: TRBJ2-5
d_gene: .
v_gene: TRBV12-3/TRBV12-4
CDR3nt: TGTGCCAGCACCCGATGGGAGGAAGAGACCCAGTACTTC
CDR3aa: CASTRWEEETQYF

abundance: many
j_gene: TRBJ2-1
d_gene: TRBD2
v_gene: TRBV6-2/TRBV6-3
CDR3nt: TGTGCCAGCAGTTACGGGGCTAGCGGGATTGAGCAGTTCTTC
CDR3aa: CASSYGASGIEQFF

abundance: .
j_gene: TRBJ2-1
d_gene: .
v_gene: TRBV4-3
CDR3nt: TGCGCCAGCAGCCACGAGGACAGCAATGAGCAGTTCTTC
CDR3aa: CASSHEDSNEQFF

abundance: .
j_gene: TRBJ2-7
d_gene: .
v_gene: TRBV18
CDR3nt: TGTGCCAGCTCTACATGGGAGGGACAGAGGCACTTC
CDR3aa: CASSTWEGQRHF

abundance: .
j_gene: TRBJ1-2
d_gene: .
v_gene: TRBV4-1
CDR3nt: TGCGCCAGCAGCCAAGATGTAAACGGCTATGGCTACACCTTC
CDR3aa: CASSQDVNGYGYTF

abundance: .
j_gene: TRBJ2-1
d_gene: TRBD1
v_gene: TRBV7-2
CDR3nt: TGTGCCAGCAGCCCCTTCGCAGGGGGTATCAACAATGAGCAGTTCTTC
CDR3aa: CASSPFAGGINNEQFF

abundance: .
j_gene: TRBJ2-3
d_gene: .
v_gene: TRBV11-2
CDR3nt: TGTGCCAGCAGCCAGCACTTAGATACGCAGTATTTT
CDR3aa: CASSQHLDTQYF

abundance: .
j_gene: TRBJ1-4
d_gene: .
v_gene: TRBV28
CDR3nt: TGTGCCAGCAGTTTTACGACAGGATTGCCTAGGAATGAAAAACTGTTTTTT
CDR3aa: CASSFTTGLPRNEKLFF

abundance: few
j_gene: TRBJ2-2
d_gene: .
v_gene: TRBV11-2
CDR3nt: TGTGCCAGCAGCTTTCGAGGCCGCACCGGGGAGCTGTTTTTT
CDR3aa: CASSFRGRTGELFF

abundance: .
j_gene: TRBJ1-4
d_gene: TRBD1
v_gene: TRBV5-1
CDR3nt: TGCGCCAGCAGCTTCGGGACAGGGGGTGCCGAGAGTGAAAAACTGTTTTTT
CDR3aa: CASSFGTGGAESEKLFF

abundance: .
j_gene: TRBJ1-2
d_gene: TRBD1
v_gene: TRBV3-1
CDR3nt: TGTGCCAGCAGCCTAGGGACAGACAGAGGCTACACCTTC
CDR3aa: CASSLGTDRGYTF

abundance: few
j_gene: TRBJ1-5
d_gene: .
v_gene: TRBV27
CDR3nt: TGTGCCAGCAGTTTATCTGGGCTGGGGGGCAATCAGCCCCAGCATTTT
CDR3aa: CASSLSGLGGNQPQHF

abundance: many
j_gene: TRBJ2-1
d_gene: TRBD1
v_gene: TRBV7-2
CDR3nt: TGTGCCAGCAGCCTCGACGGGACAGGCCGGGGGTTCTTC
CDR3aa: CASSLDGTGRGFF

abundance: .
j_gene: TRBJ1-2
d_gene: .
v_gene: TRBV27
CDR3nt: TGTGCCAGCAGTTTTACCGGTTTCTCGCGCTATGGCTACACCTTC
CDR3aa: CASSFTGFSRYGYTF

abundance: many
j_gene: TRBJ2-5
d_gene: .
v_gene: TRBV29-1
CDR3nt: TGCAGCGTCCACACAGGGGAGGGTGTGACCCAGTACTTC
CDR3aa: CSVHTGEGVTQYF

abundance: few
j_gene: TRBJ2-5
d_gene: TRBD2
v_gene: TRBV20-1
CDR3nt: TGCAGTGCGACTAGCGGGGCCCTGTACCAAGAGACCCAGTACTTC
CDR3aa: CSATSGALYQETQYF

abundance: .
j_gene: TRBJ2-1
d_gene: TRBD2
v_gene: TRBV9
CDR3nt: TGTGCCAGCAGCCCCCCACGCGGGAGGCCGAATGAGCAGTTCTTC
CDR3aa: CASSPPRGRPNEQFF

abundance: few
j_gene: TRBJ2-1
d_gene: .
v_gene: TRBV7-2
CDR3nt: TGTGCCAGCAGCCCCCCGAAGTCCCGGAGCTACAATGAGCAGTTCTTC
CDR3aa: CASSPPKSRSYNEQFF

abundance: .
j_gene: TRBJ1-2
d_gene: .
v_gene: TRBV7-2
CDR3nt: TGTGCCAGCCTGGCCAATACGGGAGGCTACACCTTC
CDR3aa: CASLANTGGYTF

abundance: few
j_gene: TRBJ2-3
d_gene: TRBD1
v_gene: TRBV7-2
CDR3nt: TGTGCCAGCAGCTCAACAGGGGGCTTCACAGATACGCAGTATTTT
CDR3aa: CASSSTGGFTDTQYF

abundance: few
j_gene: TRBJ1-5
d_gene: .
v_gene: TRBV12-3/TRBV12-4
CDR3nt: TGTGCCAGCGGGCCTGGGGTAGGGCACAATCAGCCCCAGCATTTT
CDR3aa: CASGPGVGHNQPQHF

abundance: .
j_gene: TRBJ2-5
d_gene: .
v_gene: TRBV20-1
CDR3nt: TGCAGTGCTAGAGATCGGCCTGTTTGGGCCTCGGGAGAGACCCAGTACTTC
CDR3aa: CSARDRPVWASGETQYF

abundance: .
j_gene: TRBJ2-7
d_gene: TRBD2
v_gene: TRBV11-2
CDR3nt: TGTGCCAGCAGACCCGGAGCGGGAGGTAGCCACGAGCAGTACTTC
CDR3aa: CASRPGAGGSHEQYF

abundance: .
j_gene: TRBJ2-4
d_gene: TRBD1
v_gene: TRBV5-1
CDR3nt: TGCGCCGGCAGCTTGGAGGGGACAGGCTCCCCCCTTCAGTACTTC
CDR3aa: CAGSLEGTGSPLQYF

abundance: many
j_gene: TRBJ2-7
d_gene: TRBD2
v_gene: TRBV4-3
CDR3nt: TGCGCCAGCAGCCACCGTAGCGGGAGTGCCTACGAGCAGTACTTC
CDR3aa: CASSHRSGSAYEQYF

abundance: .
j_gene: TRBJ2-7
d_gene: .
v_gene: TRBV6-6
CDR3nt: TGTGCCAGCAGCCGACGGGCATACTACGAGCAGTACTTC
CDR3aa: CASSRRAYYEQYF

abundance: few
j_gene: TRBJ1-2
d_gene: TRBD1
v_gene: TRBV28
CDR3nt: TGTGCCAGCAGTTACCCAGGGGGCTCATACTATGGCTACACCTTC
CDR3aa: CASSYPGGSYYGYTF

abundance: few
j_gene: TRBJ2-3
d_gene: .
v_gene: TRBV4-3
CDR3nt: TGCGCCAGCAGCCAAGACCCCCAGGATGCGCAGTATTTT
CDR3aa: CASSQDPQDAQYF

abundance: .
j_gene: TRBJ2-3
d_gene: .
v_gene: TRBV12-3/TRBV12-4
CDR3nt: TGTGCCAGCAGTTTGAGAATAGCGGCTACAGATACGCAGTATTTT
CDR3aa: CASSLRIAATDTQYF

abundance: .
j_gene: TRBJ2-5
d_gene: .
v_gene: TRBV6-1
CDR3nt: TGTGCCAGCACGGAGAGGGCCTCGAACCGGGAGACCCAGTACTTC
CDR3aa: CASTERASNRETQYF